Presented here are 26 T cell receptor beta chains from one specimen sequenced in a study of T cell changes during pregnancy in multiple sclerosis (dated by TCRdb to about 2019). Receptor libraries were prepared by the immunoSEQ multiplex PCR assay. Not all clones reach the TCRdb copy of this immuneACCESS table, which keeps in-frame sequences only. Checked studies attribute under half of the gap to unresolved V genes and leave the rest unexplained. The sample table holds roughly 93,000 clones, of which 91% were seen once. Approximately 0.99% of the sample belongs to the ten largest clones. This sample comprised peripheral blood, obtained before pregnancy. These receptors all come from a female donor with multiple sclerosis, enrolled in a pregnancy study.

The rearrangement uses TRBV9 and TRBJ2-3, with 10 bases aligning to TRBD2. V shed 0 bases, J shed 1 base, and the junction held 5 bases outside the gene matches. CDR1 SGDLS and CDR2 YYNGEE come from the germline V gene. The CDR3 totals 17 residues. The CDR3 sequence: CASSVAAAGGGTDTQYF. The CDR3 region has the DNA TGTGCCAGCAGCGTAGCGGCAGCGGGGGGGGGCACAGATACGCAGTATTTT.

The chain joins TRBV2 to TRBJ2-7; D is possibly TRBD2 (7 bases). The V end lost 9 bases, the J end lost 5 bases, and 17 bases lay between the germline ends. Germline lookup yields CDR1 SNHLY and CDR2 FYNNEI. There are 13 residues in the CDR3. The CDR3 DNA sequence: TGTGCCAGTAAGGGGGGGTCTTCCCACGAGCAGTACTTC. This gives the protein CASKGGSSHEQYF.

V and J are TRBV19 and TRBJ1-4; D is unclear. The V end was cut by 5 bases, the J end by 7 bases, with 14 bases between. The CDR3 contains 14 residues. The germline V gene has CDR1 LNHDA and CDR2 SQIVND (reference sequence). CDR3 DNA: TGTGCCAGTAGTGGTGCGAGACGCGGTGAAAAACTGTTTTTT. Translation gives CASSGARRGEKLFF. Based on the CDR3 plus reference TRBV19 and TRBJ1-4, the full variable domain is DGGITQSPKYLFRKEGQNVTLSCEQNLNHDAMYWYRQDPGQGLRLIYYSQIVNDFQKGDIAEGYSVSREKKESFPLTVTSAQKNPTAFYLCASSGARRGEKLFFGSGTQLSVL.

V usage is TRBV25-1 and J usage is TRBJ2-1, with TRBD2 matching 12 bases. Germline values: CDR1 MGHDK, CDR2 SYGVNS. The CDR3 loop spans 14 amino acids. V shed 3 bases, J shed 15 bases, and the junction held 9 bases outside the gene matches. In DNA form, the CDR3 reads TGTGCCAGCAGTGACCTTTCGACTAGCGGGAGTGTGTTCTTC. Protein sequence: CASSDLSTSGSVFF.

J is TRBJ2-3 and V is TRBV11-2; tentatively, D is TRBD2 (7 bases). The CDR3 has 14 amino acids. From germline, CDR1 is SGHAT and CDR2 FQNNGV. The ends were cut back, 6 bases at V and 1 base at J, with 11 bases in the middle. As DNA, the CDR3 is TGTGCCAGCAGTGGGAGGGGGGGCACAGATACGCAGTATTTT. Its protein product is CASSGRGGTDTQYF.

The V and J genes are TRBV11-1 and TRBJ1-1, with 9 positions matching TRBD1. J was trimmed by 4 bases and V by 8 bases; bases with no gene match: 11. CDR3 size: 15 residues. Germline V gene data show CDR1 as SGHAT and CDR2 as FQDESV (reference sequence). This chain's CDR3 is CASRGTGMGSTEAFF. The CDR3 DNA reads TGTGCCAGCCGAGGGACAGGGATGGGAAGCACTGAAGCTTTCTTT.

The genes are TRBV4-1 and TRBJ2-7; 14 nucleotides line up with TRBD2. The CDR3 has 20 residues. V lost 6 bases, J lost 0 bases, and 16 bases stayed unmatched. The V gene's germline CDR1 is MGHRA and CDR2 YSYEKL. CDR3 amino acids: CASSQKFETSGRVGSYEQYF. The CDR3 DNA is TGCGCCAGCAGTCAAAAGTTTGAGACTAGCGGGAGGGTCGGCTCCTACGAGCAGTACTTC.

The V call is TRBV7-2, the J call TRBJ2-3; 14 bases agree with TRBD2. CDR3 length: 16 amino acids. Per the germline V gene, CDR1 is SGHTA and CDR2 is FQGNSA. Trimming cost V 5 bases and J 3 bases; bases outside gene matches: 4. The CDR3 loop is CASSERLAGGTDTQYF. DNA for the CDR3: TGTGCCAGCAGCGAGCGACTAGCGGGAGGGACAGATACGCAGTATTTT.

The V gene is TRBV27, the J gene TRBJ1-1; maybe TRBD1 (6 bases). CDR3 size: 14 residues. CDR1 and CDR2 from the germline V gene are MNHEY and SMNVEV (reference sequence). The ends were cut back, 4 bases at V and 4 bases at J, with 13 bases in the middle. Here the CDR3 reads CASSWGGPGTEAFF. CDR3 in DNA: TGTGCCAGCAGTTGGGGGGGCCCGGGCACTGAAGCTTTCTTT.

The chain's CDR3 is CASSSRDMWETQYF. CDR3 nucleotides: TGCGCCAGCAGCTCCCGGGACATGTGGGAGACCCAGTACTTC. V usage is TRBV5-1 and J usage is TRBJ2-5; weak D call: TRBD1 (6 bases). Trimming removed 3 bases at V and 5 bases at J, with 14 bases between. The CDR3 sequence is 14 residues long. Germline V gene sequence: CDR1 SGHRS, CDR2 YFSETQ.

The chain carries TRBV21-1 and TRBJ1-2. TRBV21-1 is annotated as a pseudogene. The CDR3 has 16 residues. The CDR3 region is CASSKGGGRTNYGYTF. DNA of the CDR3: TGTGCCAGCAGCAAAGGGGGGGGACGCACTAACTATGGCTACACCTTC.

This sequence joins TRBV6-1 and TRBJ1-2; 8 nucleotides line up with TRBD1. Germline V gene lookup returns CDR1 MNHNS and CDR2 SASEGT. V dropped 6 bases and J dropped 4; count of bases not matched to a gene: 7. The CDR3 totals 14 residues. Here the CDR3 DNA reads TGTGCCAGCAGGGGGACAGGTGCTACCTATGGCTACACCTTC. It translates to CASRGTGATYGYTF.

The chain recombines TRBV6-6 with TRBJ1-5; D unclear. Trimming pared 2 bases from V and 0 bases from J, leaving 5 bases between. Germline-derived CDR1 and CDR2 are MNHNY and SVGAGI (reference sequence). The CDR3 extends over 14 amino acids. CDR3: CASSYGDSNQPQHF. CDR3 DNA: TGTGCCAGCAGTTACGGAGATAGCAATCAGCCCCAGCATTTT.

The V gene is TRBV7-2, the J gene TRBJ2-1; D is possibly TRBD2 (6 bases). From germline, CDR1 is SGHTA and CDR2 FQGNSA. The ends were cut back, 5 bases at V and 7 bases at J, with 18 bases in the middle. The CDR3 contains 15 residues. The CDR3 DNA follows: TGTGCCAGCAGCCCCGCGGGGACCACTCGGAATGAGCAGTTCTTC. As protein: CASSPAGTTRNEQFF.

The rearrangement joins TRBV30 to TRBJ1-2; TRBD1 might be the D (5 bases). CDR1 and CDR2 (germline): GTSNPN, SVGIG (reference sequence). This CDR3 spans 13 amino acids. Trimming took 7 bases from V and 4 from J, leaving 16 bases between them. CDR3 amino acids: CAFNQGGGYGYTF. CDR3 nucleotides: TGTGCCTTTAACCAGGGAGGTGGCTATGGCTACACCTTC. Variable domain in full (rest from reference TRBV30 and TRBJ1-2): SQTIHQWPATLVQPVGSPLSLECTVEGTSNPNLYWYRQAAGRGLQLLFYSVGIGQISSEVPQNLSASRPQDRQFILSSKKLLLSDSGFYLCAFNQGGGYGYTFGSGTRLTVV.

The chain recombines TRBV11-2 with TRBJ2-7; 9 nucleotides align to TRBD1. The CDR3 consists of 14 residues. The J segment lost 7 bases and the V segment lost 5 bases, leaving 9 bases of the junction unmatched. Looked up from germline, CDR1 is SGHAT and CDR2 is FQNNGV. CDR3 DNA: TGTGCCAGCAGCACGGACAGGGGCGCTGGGGAGCAGTACTTC. Translated: CASSTDRGAGEQYF.

The chain has TRBV9 and TRBJ2-3, with TRBD1 identical over 7 bases. This CDR3 is built from 15 residues. Germline V gives CDR1 SGDLS, CDR2 YYNGEE. Trimming cost V 4 bases and J 0 bases; bases outside gene matches: 5. The CDR3 loop reads CASSSYRGSTDTQYF. Here the CDR3 DNA reads TGTGCCAGCAGCTCTTACAGGGGAAGCACAGATACGCAGTATTTT. Complete variable domain (other parts from reference TRBV9 and TRBJ2-3): DSGVTQTPKHLITATGQRVTLRCSPRSGDLSVYWYQQSLDQGLQFLIQYYNGEERAKGNILERFSAQQFPDLHSELNLSSLELGDSALYFCASSSYRGSTDTQYFGPGTRLTVL.

As regards this clone: In the same sample, other DNA sequences code for this CDR3. The chain recombines TRBV19 with TRBJ1-2; a weak D match, TRBD1 (5 bases). This CDR3 comprises 12 residues. Per the germline V gene, CDR1 is LNHDA and CDR2 is SQIVND (reference sequence). Trimming cost V 5 bases and J 4 bases, with 8 bases left between them. The CDR3 DNA follows: TGTGCCAGTAGTCGGGACTCCTATGGCTACACCTTC. As protein: CASSRDSYGYTF.

The chain is built from TRBV5-1 and TRBJ2-7, with a possible D match to TRBD2 (6 bases). This CDR3 comprises 15 residues. Germline lookup yields CDR1 SGHRS and CDR2 YFSETQ. V lost 4 bases and J lost 0, with 14 bases in between. The CDR3 sequence: CASSPGLFFSYEQYF. As DNA, the CDR3 is TGCGCCAGCAGCCCGGGACTTTTTTTCTCCTACGAGCAGTACTTC. Full variable domain (outside the CDR3, taken from reference TRBV5-1 and TRBJ2-7): KAGVTQTPRYLIKTRGQQVTLSCSPISGHRSVSWYQQTPGQGLQFLFEYFSETQRNKGNFPGRFSGRQFSNSRSEMNVSTLELGDSALYLCASSPGLFFSYEQYFGPGTRLTVT.

On this clone: At one of its ends the junction is not consistent with the germline gene, which may arise from a read error. The chain couples TRBV27 to TRBJ2-7; 7 bases are a match to TRBD2. Germline-derived CDR1 and CDR2 are MNHEY and SMNVEV (reference sequence). CDR3 length equals 18 residues. CDR3 sequence (DNA): TGTGCCAGCAGTTCTCCCTTGACGAGAGGGAGGGCCTCCCACGAGCAGTACTTC. The encoded protein is CASSSPLTRGRASHEQYF.

This chain joins TRBV4-1 and TRBJ2-7; 7 positions agree with TRBD2. V gave up 5 bases and J gave up 0 bases; unmatched junction bases: 7. The CDR3 runs to 15 residues. Germline values: CDR1 MGHRA, CDR2 YSYEKL. CDR3 sequence (DNA): TGCGCCAGCAGCACAACCGGGGGGACCTCCTACGAGCAGTACTTC. Its protein is CASSTTGGTSYEQYF.

The chain is built from TRBV11-2 and TRBJ2-7; perhaps TRBD2 as D (6 bases). Germline V gene sequence: CDR1 SGHAT, CDR2 FQNNGV. The V gene lost 5 bases and the J gene lost 11 bases, with 28 bases spanning the gap. The length of the CDR3 is 16 residues. The CDR3: CASSPSIRDWGIVEYF. For the CDR3, the DNA is TGTGCCAGCAGCCCATCCATCCGGGACTGGGGGATCGTTGAGTACTTC.

The CDR3 here is CASSFRGATDTQYF. CDR3 in DNA: TGTGCCAGCAGCTTCCGGGGGGCCACAGATACGCAGTATTTT. This chain uses TRBV7-6 with TRBJ2-3, with D possibly being TRBD2 (7 bases). The CDR3 consists of 14 residues. Trimming took 3 bases from V and 2 from J, leaving 9 bases between them. The germline CDR1 and CDR2 sequences are SGHVS and FNYEAQ.

The chain carries TRBV2 and TRBJ2-1; the match to TRBD1 covers 9 bases. V lost 8 bases to trimming and J lost 6 bases; unmatched junction nucleotides: 2. Germline CDR1 is SNHLY and CDR2 is FYNNEI. The CDR3 is 12 residues long. The CDR3 region has the DNA TGTGCCAGCGGGACAGGGTTCAATGAGCAGTTCTTC. Translated: CASGTGFNEQFF.

The chain joins TRBV7-3 to TRBJ2-1; 11 positions match TRBD2. This CDR3 is built from 15 residues. The ends lost 4 bases at V and 10 bases at J; junction bases unmatched: 9. The germline CDR1 and CDR2 sequences are SGHTA and FQGTGA. The CDR3 loop reads CASSSLAGVPGEQFF. The CDR3 DNA reads as TGTGCCAGCAGCTCACTAGCGGGGGTCCCAGGGGAGCAGTTCTTC.

The V call is TRBV28, the J call TRBJ1-2, with 7 bases aligning to TRBD1. The CDR3 has 17 residues. The J segment lost 2 bases and the V segment lost 3 bases, leaving 12 bases of the junction unmatched. Germline CDR1 reads MDHEN; CDR2 reads SYDVKM. As DNA, the CDR3 is TGTGCCAGCAGTTTCCTAGCCGGGACAGCACACAACTATGGCTACACCTTC. Protein sequence: CASSFLAGTAHNYGYTF.